This TCR beta chain was sequenced in a study of CD8+ T cells in alopecia areata. cDNA reverse transcribed from extracted RNA served as the sequencing template. Profiling relied on immunoSEQ multiplex PCR, and the TCRdb table lists in-frame clones only, not all of them. Among over 3,000 clones, about two thirds were seen once, and the ten largest hold 6.8%. Study observations and caveats: Between patients, shared TCR sequences were less clear than in mice. This was possibly due in part to HLA diversity in the patient population.

Comment on this clone: Its antigen is currently unknown.

With V trimmed by 0 bases and J by 4 bases, 7 bases remained unmatched. CDR1 is MRHNA and CDR2 is SNTAGT in the germline V gene. The CDR3 extends over 16 amino acids. Sequenced: skin. This TCR derives from a human donor in good health. The chain uses TRBV6-4 and TRBJ2-3, with 7 bases aligning to TRBD2. CDR3: CASSDSGGGAADTQYF. CDR3 nucleotides: TGTGCCAGCAGTGACTCTGGCGGGGGAGCTGCAGATACGCAGTATTTT.